This T cell receptor (beta chain) was recorded in a study of cytomegalovirus exposure and HLA in healthy donors. The donors were members of the validation cohort comprising 120 subjects, separate from the approximately 670-subject first cohort. Profiling relied on immunoSEQ multiplex PCR, and the TCRdb table lists in-frame clones only, not all of them. Of about 60,000 clones in the sample, approximately 96% were seen once. The TCR originated in a man aged 18 to 29 in good health and CMV-seronegative. The sequencing input was PBMCs.

The CDR3 here is CASRSWTGWQETQYF. The CDR3 nucleotides are TGTGCCAGCAGGTCTTGGACAGGGTGGCAAGAGACCCAGTACTTC. The chain joins TRBV5-5 to TRBJ2-5; 8 bases are shared with TRBD1. CDR1 and CDR2 from the germline V gene are SGHKS and YYEKEE (reference sequence). The J segment lost 2 bases and the V segment lost 5 bases, leaving 8 bases of the junction unmatched. The CDR3 has 15 amino acids.